The 32 T cell receptor beta chains below come from one sample, sequenced in a study of vaccination and CD4 T cells after COVID-19. The antigens for these receptors are not known. Treatment here: roughly 11-day PBMC culture with coronavirus spike peptide pools or control peptides (ViraFEST assay). The Oncomine TCR Beta short-read assay generated sequence data from the DNA of cultured CD4+ T cells. Using its own MiXCR run on the PCR reads, TCRdb lists one record per CDR3 protein. The repertoire holds tens of thousands of distinct CDR3 sequences, with approximately 50% as singletons. The sample taken for sequencing was CD4+ T cells from blood, cultured in vitro. All receptors derive from a human donor who had recovered from COVID-19.

V is TRBV7-9 and J is TRBJ2-7; tentatively, D is TRBD1 or TRBD2 (5 bases each). The ends were cut back, 2 bases at V and 6 bases at J, with 14 bases in the middle. The length of the CDR3 is 14 residues. Germline CDR1 SEHNR, CDR2 FQNEAQ (reference sequence). In nucleotides, the CDR3 is TGTGCCAGCAGCTTAAGCCGGGACCGCAGCGAGCAGTACTTC. Encoded protein: CASSLSRDRSEQYF.

Only a few counts were recorded for this clonotype. CDR3 sequence: CAISESRQGNQPQHF. The CDR3 DNA reads as TGTGCCATCAGTGAGTCGAGGCAAGGGAATCAGCCCCAGCATTTT. The chain links TRBV10-3 to TRBJ1-5, with no clear D. The germline V gene encodes CDR1 ENHRY and CDR2 SYGVKD. V lost 0 bases, J lost 4 bases, and 10 bases lay in between. This CDR3 contains 15 residues.

CDR3 sequence: CASSRTGATETQYF. CDR3 nucleotide sequence: TGTGCCAGCAGCCGGACGGGGGCCACGGAGACCCAGTACTTC. The chain has TRBV7-6 and TRBJ2-5; D possibly matches TRBD1 or TRBD2 (6 bases each). Trimming removed 5 bases at V and 5 bases at J, with 15 bases between. Germline V lookup: CDR1 SGHVS, CDR2 FNYEAQ. CDR3 length: 14 amino acids. Based on the CDR3 plus reference TRBV7-6 and TRBJ2-5, the full variable domain is GAGVSQSPRYKVTKRGQDVALRCDPISGHVSLYWYRQALGQGPEFLTYFNYEAQQDKSGLPNDRFSAERPEGSISTLTIQRTEQRDSAMYRCASSRTGATETQYFGPGTRLLVL.

The chain recombines TRBV12-3 or TRBV12-4 with TRBJ1-2; TRBD1 is a possible D gene (5 bases). This CDR3 is built from 13 residues. V was trimmed by 3 bases and J by 7 bases, leaving 12 bases between them. CDR3 nucleotides: TGTGCCAGCAGTTTCAGGGAAACAGTTGGCTACACCTTC. The encoded protein is CASSFRETVGYTF.

This clonotype was seen a handful of times. The genes are TRBV7-9 and TRBJ2-3; D might be TRBD1 (5 bases). Trimming left V 10 bases short and J 4 bases short, with 18 bases between. Germline V gene lookup returns CDR1 SEHNR and CDR2 FQNEAQ (reference sequence). This CDR3 is built from 14 residues. The CDR3 spells CATALGHPPDTQYF. CDR3 coding DNA: TGTGCCACCGCCCTCGGACACCCGCCAGATACGCAGTATTTT.

This chain connects TRBV2 to TRBJ1-1; D is possibly TRBD1 (5 bases). V lost 10 bases and J lost 0, with 12 bases in between. Germline V CDR1 and CDR2: SNHLY, FYNNEI. This CDR3 is built from 13 residues. CDR3 DNA sequence: TGTGCCACCGGCAGGGAAGTGAACACTGAAGCTTTCTTT. Translating it yields CATGREVNTEAFF.

The rearrangement joins TRBV20-1 to TRBJ1-4; D remains ambiguous. The germline V gene has CDR1 DFQATT and CDR2 SNEGSKA (reference sequence). Trimming took 0 bases from V and 0 from J, leaving 8 bases between them. There are 15 residues in the CDR3. CDR3: CSARDGSATNEKLFF. In DNA, the CDR3 is TGCAGTGCTAGAGATGGGTCCGCAACTAATGAAAAACTGTTTTTT.

The table lists this clonotype with a few counts. The V and J genes are TRBV19 and TRBJ2-5; D unresolved. Trimming pared 6 bases from V and 5 bases from J, leaving 10 bases between. This CDR3 has 12 residues. Germline V gives CDR1 LNHDA, CDR2 SQIVND (reference sequence). The CDR3 loop is CASRGWPETQYF. In DNA, the CDR3 is TGTGCCAGTAGGGGTTGGCCCGAGACCCAGTACTTC.

J is TRBJ2-5 and V is TRBV19; TRBD2 agrees at 10 bases. Trimming removed 4 bases from V and 4 bases from J; junction bases left unmatched: 12. The CDR3 has 17 amino acids. CDR1 and CDR2 (germline): LNHDA, SQIVND (reference sequence). CDR3 protein: CASSKAPGLARGETQYF. CDR3 nucleotides: TGTGCCAGTAGTAAGGCACCGGGACTAGCGAGGGGAGAGACCCAGTACTTC.

The J gene is TRBJ1-5, the V gene TRBV12-3 or TRBV12-4, with a tentative D call TRBD1 (5 bases). V shed 7 bases and J shed 1 base, with 14 bases lying between them. There are 15 residues in the CDR3. The CDR3 spells CASTWGLTSNQPQHF. The CDR3 DNA reads TGTGCCAGCACCTGGGGACTGACGAGCAATCAGCCCCAGCATTTT.

The V and J genes are TRBV5-1 and TRBJ1-3; D not certain. This CDR3 comprises 15 residues. V lost 0 bases to trimming and J lost 3 bases, with 10 bases between them. CDR1 SGHRS and CDR2 YFSETQ come from the germline V gene. This CDR3 reads CASSLDQGVGNTIYF. DNA for the CDR3: TGCGCCAGCAGCTTGGATCAAGGTGTTGGAAACACCATATATTTT. The full variable domain, rest sourced from reference TRBV5-1 and TRBJ1-3, is KAGVTQTPRYLIKTRGQQVTLSCSPISGHRSVSWYQQTPGQGLQFLFEYFSETQRNKGNFPGRFSGRQFSNSRSEMNVSTLELGDSALYLCASSLDQGVGNTIYFGEGSWLTVV.

The chain has TRBV7-3 and TRBJ2-5; a weak D match, TRBD2 (7 bases). The ends were cut back, 2 bases at V and 0 bases at J, with 13 bases in the middle. The germline CDR1 and CDR2 sequences are SGHTA and FQGTGA. The CDR3 runs 16 residues. DNA for the CDR3: TGTGCCAGCAGCTTACAAGGGGGGGCGTACCAAGAGACCCAGTACTTC. Protein: CASSLQGGAYQETQYF.

The chain joins TRBV10-3 to TRBJ1-2; D is unclear. The CDR3 has 13 residues. Germline CDR1 is ENHRY and CDR2 is SYGVKD. The V and J ends lost 0 bases and 2 bases respectively, with 4 bases between them. CDR3 bases: TGTGCCATCAGTGAGTCGGAGAACTATGGCTACACCTTC. Translated, it gives CAISESENYGYTF.

This chain links TRBV20-1 with TRBJ1-3; the D is unclear. The ends were cut back, 6 bases at V and 6 bases at J, with 12 bases in the middle. CDR3 length: 12 amino acids. Germline V lookup: CDR1 DFQATT, CDR2 SNEGSKA (reference sequence). CDR3 coding DNA: TGCAGTGCCTTAGGGTTTGCAAACACCATATATTTT. It specifies CSALGFANTIYF.

In this sample, this clonotype turned up a few times. V gene TRBV20-1 combines with J gene TRBJ1-6; the match to TRBD1 covers 7 bases. V dropped 6 bases and J dropped 7; count of bases not matched to a gene: 9. CDR3 size: 14 residues. CDR1 is DFQATT and CDR2 is SNEGSKA in the germline V gene (reference sequence). The CDR3 DNA sequence: TGCAGTGCCCCAGGGGGTTTGAGCAATTCACCCCTCCACTTT. It specifies CSAPGGLSNSPLHF.

This clonotype was observed a single time. The chain couples TRBV30 to TRBJ1-1, with 7 bases identical to TRBD1. This CDR3 is built from 13 residues. V shed 2 bases, J shed 6 bases, and the junction held 6 bases outside the gene matches. CDR1 and CDR2 (germline): GTSNPN, SVGIG (reference sequence). CDR3 nucleotide sequence: TGTGCCTGGAGTCTAGGGGGCGCCGCTGAAGCTTTCTTT. This gives the protein CAWSLGGAAEAFF.

This clonotype was counted a few times. This rearrangement joins TRBV24-1 to TRBJ1-5, with 8 bases that match TRBD1. The CDR3 loop spans 14 amino acids. Unmatched junction bases numbered 5, after V lost 5 bases and J lost 6 bases. CDR1 and CDR2 from the germline V gene are KGHDR and SFDVKD. CDR3 DNA: TGTGCCACCAGTGCCGGGACAGGATTTCAGCCCCAGCATTTT. Protein product: CATSAGTGFQPQHF.

The rearrangement uses TRBV20-1 and TRBJ1-2; D might be TRBD1 (5 bases). CDR1 is DFQATT and CDR2 is SNEGSKA in the germline V gene (reference sequence). The CDR3 loop spans 15 amino acids. Deletions cut 0 bases from V and 0 bases from J, with 11 bases between. Here the CDR3 DNA reads TGCAGTGCTAGAGATTCCGGGGGTTCTAACTATGGCTACACCTTC. It yields the protein CSARDSGGSNYGYTF.

This chain connects TRBV12-3 or TRBV12-4 to TRBJ2-5; possibly TRBD2 for D (6 bases). There are 14 residues in the CDR3. The ends were cut back, 4 bases at V and 5 bases at J, with 14 bases in the middle. For the CDR3, the DNA is TGTGCCAGCAGTTCAGCGGGCCCAAGGGAGACCCAGTACTTC. It is translated as CASSSAGPRETQYF.

The rearrangement uses TRBV19 and TRBJ2-1; TRBD2 matches at 11 bases. This CDR3 is built from 17 residues. Germline V gene lookup returns CDR1 LNHDA and CDR2 SQIVND (reference sequence). Germline trimming cut 5 bases from V and 8 bases from J; bases unmatched to any gene: 14. The CDR3 DNA reads TGTGCCAGTAGTTCCAGGAGTACTAGCGGGAGTATCGATGAGCAGTTCTTC. Translated: CASSSRSTSGSIDEQFF.

This clonotype was seen a single time. V gene TRBV7-8 combines with J gene TRBJ1-2; tentatively, D is TRBD1 (5 bases). Between the trimmed V and J ends, which lost 2 bases and 0 bases, there was a span of 13 bases. Germline V gives CDR1 SGHVS, CDR2 FQNEAQ. CDR3 size: 16 residues. The CDR3 coding sequence is TGTGCCAGCAGCTTATCACGGGACCCATCTAACTATGGCTACACCTTC. It encodes CASSLSRDPSNYGYTF.

This clonotype showed up just a few times. The chain employs TRBV20-1 and TRBJ2-7; perhaps TRBD1 as D (6 bases). Trimming took 2 bases from V and 3 from J, leaving 14 bases between them. The CDR3 loop spans 14 amino acids. Germline V gives CDR1 DFQATT, CDR2 SNEGSKA (reference sequence). This chain's CDR3 is CSARRLGADYEQYF. The CDR3 nucleotides read TGCAGTGCTAGAAGACTGGGGGCCGACTACGAGCAGTACTTC.

The V gene is TRBV10-1, the J gene TRBJ2-1; D is possibly TRBD1 (5 bases). The CDR3 is made up of 12 amino acids. V lost 5 bases to trimming and J lost 7 bases, with 9 bases between them. Germline CDR1 is WNHNN and CDR2 is SYGVQD (reference sequence). The DNA of the CDR3 is TGCGCCAGCAGTCTCCCAGGGAATGAGCAGTTCTTC. Its protein is CASSLPGNEQFF.

V gene TRBV7-9 combines with J gene TRBJ1-1; perhaps TRBD1 as D (5 bases). Trimming removed 5 bases from V and 6 bases from J, with 16 bases in between. This CDR3 is 14 amino acids long. Germline-derived CDR1 and CDR2 are SEHNR and FQNEAQ (reference sequence). DNA for the CDR3: TGTGCCAGCAGCCCGTCAGGGAGTTGGGCTGAAGCTTTCTTT. Its protein product is CASSPSGSWAEAFF.

The rearrangement joins TRBV27 to TRBJ2-7, with D possibly TRBD2 on 5 matching bases. The ends were cut back, 3 bases at V and 1 base at J, with 19 bases in the middle. Germline loops: CDR1 MNHEY, CDR2 SMNVEV (reference sequence). This CDR3 has 17 residues. For the CDR3, the DNA is TGTGCCAGCAGTTTTTTGGGGTCTTCAGCGGAGTCCTACGAGCAGTACTTC. Translating it yields CASSFLGSSAESYEQYF.

This clonotype has only a few counts. V usage is TRBV6-4 and J usage is TRBJ1-2; D not resolved. Deletions cut 4 bases from V and 7 bases from J, with 19 bases between. CDR1 and CDR2 (germline): MRHNA, SNTAGT. The CDR3 extends over 15 amino acids. The CDR3 reads CASSVPPASWGGYTF. CDR3 DNA: TGTGCCAGCAGTGTTCCCCCTGCCTCATGGGGTGGCTACACCTTC.

CDR3 in DNA: TGTGCCAGCTCACCACCGTCGGGGGCCTTCTCCTACGAGCAGTACTTC. Its protein is CASSPPSGAFSYEQYF. The V and J genes are TRBV18 and TRBJ2-7; either TRBD1 or TRBD2 may supply D (6 bases each). The germline V gene encodes CDR1 KGHSH and CDR2 LQKENI. The V end was cut by 0 bases, the J end by 0 bases, with 12 bases between. CDR3 length equals 16 residues.

A single count supports this clonotype. This rearrangement joins TRBV20-1 to TRBJ1-6, with D unresolved. The CDR3 contains 16 residues. CDR1 and CDR2 (germline): DFQATT, SNEGSKA (reference sequence). Trimming cost V 0 bases and J 7 bases, with 16 bases left between them. The CDR3 coding sequence is TGCAGTGCTAGAGAACCACCAGGAGTAACGAATTCACCCCTCCACTTT. Translating it yields CSAREPPGVTNSPLHF.

J is TRBJ2-3 and V is TRBV7-2, with D perhaps matching TRBD1 (6 bases). The ends were cut back, 5 bases at V and 5 bases at J, with 17 bases in the middle. Germline CDR1 SGHTA, CDR2 FQGNSA. The CDR3 extends over 15 amino acids. CDR3 in DNA: TGTGCCAGCAGCAATTTTACAGGGTCGAGAGATACGCAGTATTTT. This sequence encodes CASSNFTGSRDTQYF.

CDR3 sequence (DNA): TGTGCCAGCTCCCTACCCCCGAACAGGGTTGAGTCCTACGAGCAGTACTTC. It translates to CASSLPPNRVESYEQYF. The J gene is TRBJ2-7, the V gene TRBV6-2 or TRBV6-3; D might be TRBD1 (6 bases). Germline lookup yields CDR1 MNHEY and CDR2 SVGEGT. Trimming pared 8 bases from V and 1 base from J, leaving 24 bases between. The CDR3 spans 17 residues.

The chain joins TRBV9 to TRBJ2-7, with 8 bases that match TRBD1. J lost 3 bases, V lost 3 bases, and 8 bases had no gene match. Looked up from germline, CDR1 is SGDLS and CDR2 is YYNGEE. The CDR3 is made up of 15 amino acids. CDR3 bases: TGTGCCAGCAGCGCTACCTCCGGGACAGGCTACGAGCAGTACTTC. It is translated as CASSATSGTGYEQYF.

The chain links TRBV11-3 to TRBJ1-5; D possibly corresponds to TRBD1 (5 bases). CDR3 size: 17 residues. Trimming removed 1 base at V and 0 bases at J, with 13 bases between. CDR1 SGHNT and CDR2 YENEEA come from the germline V gene. CDR3 DNA: TGTGCCAGCAGCTTAGCCCCCAGGGCATATAGCAATCAGCCCCAGCATTTT. Its translation: CASSLAPRAYSNQPQHF.